A selection of T cell receptor beta chains follows, all from one sample in a study of neurological immune-mediated disorders. TCRdb ran MiXCR on the 5' RACE reads and lists one entry per CDR3 protein. Of about 49,000 distinct CDR3 sequences listed, around 13% are singletons. Sequencing input: PBMCs. These receptor sequences come from a male donor with HTLV-1-associated myelopathy (HAM/TSP). Both conserved end residues are trimmed from each CDR3.

>TRBJ2-7|TRBV20-1
SASPLRYEQY
>TRBJ2-7|TRBV6-2/TRBV6-3
ASIGQGPFYEQY
>TRBJ1-2|TRBV6-6
ASSLILETGEYGYT
>TRBJ1-5|TRBV7-8
ASSLGTGRGQPQH
>TRBJ2-2|TRBV3-1
ASSRTPGARNTGELF
>TRBJ2-2|TRBV5-1
ASSSPGTARGTGELF
>TRBJ1-1|TRBV25-1
ASSEGLLMNTEAF
>TRBJ1-5|TRBV20-1
SADRQGYSNQPQH
>TRBJ1-6|TRBV20-1
SASPPSGRTLH
>TRBJ1-4|TRBV9
ASSVYPGSEKLF
>TRBJ2-5|TRBV6-2/TRBV6-3
ASRKRGQETQY
>TRBJ1-3|TRBV12-3/TRBV12-4
ASSFPQQISGKTIY
>TRBJ2-3|TRBV6-5
ASGSRRDRAPDTQY
>TRBJ1-2|TRBV3-1
ASSQDSGGASGYT
>TRBJ1-1|TRBV28
ASSERSRAVTEAF
>TRBJ1-5|TRBV20-1
SARGGVLRPRQPQH
>TRBJ1-1|TRBV6-5
ASSYSGLGMNTEAF
>TRBJ2-1|TRBV10-2
ASRVAGDRNEQF
>TRBJ1-2|TRBV20-1
SARDAAKGGYT
>TRBJ1-1|TRBV5-1
ASSGVGTGRTEAF
>TRBJ2-7|TRBV5-6
ASSLGLTGGGQY
>TRBJ2-6|TRBV10-2
ASSLNREKTSGANVLT
>TRBJ1-1|TRBV5-1
ASSLGGGRTEAF
>TRBJ2-1|TRBV7-2
ASSPDTLTYNEQF
>TRBJ1-5|TRBV6-2/TRBV6-3
ASSPQEQPQH
>TRBJ1-6|TRBV12-3/TRBV12-4
ASSTGLLSSYNSPLH
>TRBJ1-1|TRBV20-1
SATVVGRKVNTEAF
>TRBJ1-5|TRBV5-1
ASSLDSGADQPQH
>TRBJ2-3|TRBV5-6
ATSLAGISTDTQY
>TRBJ1-6|TRBV5-6
ASSLRGINSPLH
>TRBJ1-1|TRBV5-1
ASSLVGRDVPEAF
>TRBJ1-6|TRBV20-1
SASGLIPLH
>TRBJ2-7|TRBV6-2/TRBV6-3
ASSYPAGEQY
>TRBJ2-1|TRBV5-1
ASSWGTDEQF
>TRBJ2-7|TRBV5-1
ASSVGTYEQY
>TRBJ2-1|TRBV7-6
ASSTRGITEQF
>TRBJ2-5|TRBV30
AWSDMGVALETQY
>TRBJ2-7|TRBV29-1
SVGTDSYEQY
>TRBJ2-7|TRBV20-1
SVRQADYEQY
>TRBJ1-5|TRBV5-1
ASSLESGGNQPQH
>TRBJ1-6|TRBV4-1
ASSQEGIANSPLH
>TRBJ1-2|TRBV10-3
AISVGADNYGYT
>TRBJ1-2|TRBV29-1
SVQGQGAGGYT
>TRBJ2-5|TRBV4-3
ASSPGHFQETQY
>TRBJ2-1|TRBV20-1
SASNLGVSSYNEQF
>TRBJ2-5|TRBV10-2
ASSVTSGIQETQY
>TRBJ2-1|TRBV7-7
ASSPTSAGALNEQF
>TRBJ2-1|TRBV21-1
DSRKEGTGQNEQF
>TRBJ2-1|TRBV24-1
ATSDLKGAHNEQF
>TRBJ1-1|TRBV15
ATSADRSNTEAF
>TRBJ2-1|TRBV9
ASSATRSRTYNEQF
>TRBJ2-2|TRBV27
ASRRVAGPNTGELF
>TRBJ2-1|TRBV5-6
ASTRYEGGEQF
>TRBJ2-4|TRBV11-2
ASSFEYGGRGIQY
>TRBJ2-3|TRBV20-1
SAAGGNTDTQY